This T cell receptor (beta chain) was retrieved from a study of blood T cell repertoires in COVID-19 (dated by TCRdb to 2018 to 2020). Regarding the complete study: Collaborator samples came from the United States, Italy and Spain and covered acute and convalescent phases of COVID-19. The repertoires were released in a freely available public database meant as a resource for research on the immune response to SARS-CoV-2. The material from the prospective study consisted of cDNA or gDNA derived from T cells, B-cell-depleted T cells, or PBMCs. Subjects who had been exposed to COVID-19, were actively infected with it, or had recovered from it provided the deeply sampled blood TCRbeta repertoires that made up the dataset. HLA class I and class II types, where available, came from metadata supplied by the sample provider rather than from assay-based typing. The sample metadata nearly always contained a de-identified subject ID, COVID-19 status, age in years and sex. Samples were obtained from the ongoing ImmuneRACE study (first 160 participants) and from 1,254 subjects provided by 6 global collaborators.

The CDR1 and CDR2 encoded by the germline V gene are SGHRS and YFSETQ. The CDR3 runs 15 residues from the cysteine to the phenylalanine. Of all the DNA, just the CDR3 is kept, 45 bases in frame from base 1. Ends trimmed: V by 5 bases, J by 0 bases; bases unmatched to a gene: 4. One collaborating source in Seattle enrolled patients during active infection and followed them longitudinally through the course of disease. Collaborating institutions collected whole blood in K2EDTA tubes following their own protocols. Collaborator samples were shipped for TCRbeta analysis as frozen whole blood, isolated PBMCs, or DNA extracted from either sample type. The immunoSEQ Assay, a bias-controlled multiplex PCR, was used to amplify TCRbeta CDR3 regions from genomic DNA. Under the source paper's analysis protocol: The number of nucleated cells in each sample was estimated from the amplification of reference gene primers within the assay. To quantify the absolute abundance of each unique TCRbeta CDR3 rearrangement, sequence reads were collapsed and filtered. For each sample, productive Simpson clonality was calculated as the square root of Simpson's diversity index over productive rearrangements. The source is immuneACCESS, and TCRdb retained only in-frame sequences with V and J called. Part of the clones is not carried over; for the studies checked, unresolved V genes explain less than half of this, and the remainder is unexplained. D and trimming were read from the DNA, whereas the V and J calls and clone size are those reported in that table. The sample table shows roughly 160,000 clones, and around four fifths are seen once. The leading ten clones occupy around 8% of the sample.

Paper-wide results and their limitations: The amount of clinical and demographic metadata varied by source and participant and was provided uncurated.

Concerning this clone itself: Its target antigen remains unknown. The input lacks base qualities; no much larger clone sits a single base away.

What was sequenced was peripheral blood. The V gene is TRBV5-1 and the J gene is TRBJ2-5; 10 middle bases align to TRBD1. The sequence came from a woman aged 80 or over with COVID-19, enrolled during active disease. Read as DNA, the sequence is TGCGCCAGCAGTGAAGGGACAGGGGACCAAGAGACCCAGTACTTC. Its coded protein is CASSEGTGDQETQYF. With the portions outside the CDR3 filled from the reference TRBV5-1 and TRBJ2-5 genes, the complete variable region becomes KAGVTQTPRYLIKTRGQQVTLSCSPISGHRSVSWYQQTPGQGLQFLFEYFSETQRNKGNFPGRFSGRQFSNSRSEMNVSTLELGDSALYLCASSEGTGDQETQYFGPGTRLLVL.